This TCR beta chain was captured by sequencing in a study of T cells in localized non-small cell lung cancer. Study observations and caveats: It remains possible that heterogeneity exists, since only one tumor region was sequenced. The study detected a median about 57 of the top 100 tumor clones in adjacent lung.

This CDR3 comprises 16 residues. V lost 3 bases to trimming and J lost 5 bases; unmatched junction nucleotides: 10. The germline CDR1 and CDR2 sequences are LNHDA and SQIVND (reference sequence). Concerning this clone itself: What it binds is unknown.

TCRdb's copy holds only in-frame clones and misses some; the assay was immunoSEQ multiplex PCR. The table includes around 130,000 clones, 89% detected once. The chain carries TRBV19 and TRBJ1-1; 9 nucleotides match TRBD1. The source was peripheral blood, collected before any cancer treatment. This receptor was identified in an older female donor with stage I lung adenocarcinoma. The CDR3 spells CASSMVTGQGGTEAFF. The CDR3 DNA reads as TGTGCCAGTAGTATGGTAACGGGACAGGGTGGTACTGAAGCTTTCTTT.